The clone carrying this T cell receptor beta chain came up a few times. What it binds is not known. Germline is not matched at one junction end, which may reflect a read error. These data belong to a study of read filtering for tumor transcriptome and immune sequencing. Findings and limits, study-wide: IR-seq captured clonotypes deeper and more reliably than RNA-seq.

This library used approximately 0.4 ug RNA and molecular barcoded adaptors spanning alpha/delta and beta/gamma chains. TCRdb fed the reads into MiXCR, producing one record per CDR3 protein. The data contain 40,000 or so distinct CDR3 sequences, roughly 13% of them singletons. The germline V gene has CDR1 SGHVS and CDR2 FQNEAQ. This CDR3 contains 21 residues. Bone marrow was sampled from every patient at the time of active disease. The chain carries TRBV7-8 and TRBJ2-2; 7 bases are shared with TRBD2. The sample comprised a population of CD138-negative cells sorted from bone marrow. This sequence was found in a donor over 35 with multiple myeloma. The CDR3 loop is CASSPVVGGPLSLANTGELLF. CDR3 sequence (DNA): TGTGCCAGCAGTCCGGTGGTGGGAGGGCCTCTCTCTCTCGCGAACACCGGGGAGCTGCTTTTT.